This entry concerns a single T cell receptor (beta chain). Its antigen is currently unknown. Other DNA sequences in the sample encode the same CDR3. Replicate sorted-subset PCRs were loaded with around 220 ng DNA, roughly 33,000 T cell genomes. Generated by immunoSEQ multiplex PCR, the TCRdb table keeps only in-frame clones and is missing some. The sample includes more than 600,000 clones, around 92% of them seen just once. Selected positively for CCR7 and CD45RO-negative, naive CD8 cells excluded terminally differentiated effector memory CD45RA+ cells. The donors were adults (healthy and HIV-negative) with no recent acute infections or vaccinations. Donors, without exception, were Caucasian adults residing in Nashville, Tennessee. The sample originates from a study of shared clonotypes between healthy human individuals. Points from the study as a whole: Sampling was confined to blood; repertoires within tissues likely differ.

This CDR3 is 12 amino acids long. Germline V CDR1 and CDR2: SNHLY, FYNNEI. V lost 3 bases and J lost 7, with 7 bases in between. The TCR originated in a young man in good health. Sequencing was performed on naive CD8+ T cells sorted from blood. This chain uses TRBV2 with TRBJ2-1; D unclear. The CDR3 coding sequence is TGTGCCAGCAGTGACCGTCGGAATGAGCAGTTCTTC. The encoded protein is CASSDRRNEQFF.